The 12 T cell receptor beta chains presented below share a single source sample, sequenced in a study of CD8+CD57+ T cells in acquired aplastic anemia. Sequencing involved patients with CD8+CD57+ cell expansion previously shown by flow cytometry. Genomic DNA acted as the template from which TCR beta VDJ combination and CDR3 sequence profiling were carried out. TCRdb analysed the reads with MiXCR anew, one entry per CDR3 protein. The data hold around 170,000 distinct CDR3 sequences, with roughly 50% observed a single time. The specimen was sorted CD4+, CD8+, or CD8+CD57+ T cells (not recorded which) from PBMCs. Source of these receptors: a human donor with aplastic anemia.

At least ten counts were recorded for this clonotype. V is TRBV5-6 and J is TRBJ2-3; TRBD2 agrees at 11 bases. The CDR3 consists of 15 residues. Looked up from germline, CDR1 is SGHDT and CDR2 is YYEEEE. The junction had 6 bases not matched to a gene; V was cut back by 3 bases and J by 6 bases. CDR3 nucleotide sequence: TGTGCCAGCAGCTCCACCGGACTAGCGGGCGATACGCAGTATTTT. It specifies CASSSTGLAGDTQYF.

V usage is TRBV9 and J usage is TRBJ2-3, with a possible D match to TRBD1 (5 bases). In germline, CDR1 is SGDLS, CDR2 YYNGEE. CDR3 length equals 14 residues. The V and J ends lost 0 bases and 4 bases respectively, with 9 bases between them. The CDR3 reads CASSVGGSSDTQYF. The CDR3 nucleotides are TGTGCCAGCAGCGTAGGGGGCAGTTCAGATACGCAGTATTTT.

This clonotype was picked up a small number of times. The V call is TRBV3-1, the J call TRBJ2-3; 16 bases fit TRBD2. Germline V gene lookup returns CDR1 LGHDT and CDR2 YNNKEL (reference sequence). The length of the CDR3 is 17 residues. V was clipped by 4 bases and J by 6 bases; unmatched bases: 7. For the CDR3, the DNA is TGTGCCAGCAGCCGGGGGACTAGCGGGAGGGCAGGTGATACGCAGTATTTT. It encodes CASSRGTSGRAGDTQYF.

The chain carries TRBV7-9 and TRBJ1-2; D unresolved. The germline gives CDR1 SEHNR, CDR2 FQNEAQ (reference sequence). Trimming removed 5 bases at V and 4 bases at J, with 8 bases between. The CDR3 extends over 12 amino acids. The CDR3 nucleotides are TGTGCCAGCAGCCCAGTAAGCTATGGCTACACCTTC. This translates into CASSPVSYGYTF.

The CDR3 bases are TGTGCCAGCAGCTTCCGAATATCAGATACGCAGTATTTT. It encodes CASSFRISDTQYF. The chain combines TRBV7-9 with TRBJ2-3; D gene ambiguous. V lost 3 bases and J lost 4, with 8 bases in between. Germline V CDR1 and CDR2: SEHNR, FQNEAQ (reference sequence). The CDR3 extends over 13 amino acids.

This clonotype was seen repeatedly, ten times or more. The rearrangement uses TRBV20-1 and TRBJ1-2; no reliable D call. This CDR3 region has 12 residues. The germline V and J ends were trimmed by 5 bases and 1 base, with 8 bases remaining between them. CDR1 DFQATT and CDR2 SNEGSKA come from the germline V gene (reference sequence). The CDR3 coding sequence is TGCAGTGCTGGCAACTTTAACTATGGCTACACCTTC. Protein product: CSAGNFNYGYTF.

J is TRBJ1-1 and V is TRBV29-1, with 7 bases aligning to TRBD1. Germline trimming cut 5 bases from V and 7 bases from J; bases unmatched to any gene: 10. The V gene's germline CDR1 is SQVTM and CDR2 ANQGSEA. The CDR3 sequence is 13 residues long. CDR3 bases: TGCAGCGTTACAAACAGGGGTGGGAGTGAAGCTTTCTTT. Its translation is CSVTNRGGSEAFF.

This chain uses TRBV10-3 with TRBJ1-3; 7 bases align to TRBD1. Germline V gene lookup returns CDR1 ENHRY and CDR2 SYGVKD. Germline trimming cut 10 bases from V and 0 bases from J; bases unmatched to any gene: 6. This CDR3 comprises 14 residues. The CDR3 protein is CASRGGSSGNTIYF. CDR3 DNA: TGTGCCAGCAGGGGGGGCAGCTCTGGAAACACCATATATTTT.

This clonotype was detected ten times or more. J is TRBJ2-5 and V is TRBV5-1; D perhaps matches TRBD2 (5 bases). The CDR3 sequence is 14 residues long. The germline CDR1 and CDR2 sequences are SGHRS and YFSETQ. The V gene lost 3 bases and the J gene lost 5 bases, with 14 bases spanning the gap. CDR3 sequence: CASSWGYSGETQYF. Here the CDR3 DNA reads TGCGCCAGCAGCTGGGGATATTCGGGGGAGACCCAGTACTTC. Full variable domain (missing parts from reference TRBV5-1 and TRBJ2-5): KAGVTQTPRYLIKTRGQQVTLSCSPISGHRSVSWYQQTPGQGLQFLFEYFSETQRNKGNFPGRFSGRQFSNSRSEMNVSTLELGDSALYLCASSWGYSGETQYFGPGTRLLVL.

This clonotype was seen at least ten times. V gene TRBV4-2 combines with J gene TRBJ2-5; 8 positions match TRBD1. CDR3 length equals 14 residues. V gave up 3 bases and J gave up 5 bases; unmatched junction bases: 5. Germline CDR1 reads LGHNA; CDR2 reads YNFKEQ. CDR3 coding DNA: TGTGCCAGCAGCCAGGGGACAGGAAGGGAGACCCAGTACTTC. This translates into CASSQGTGRETQYF.

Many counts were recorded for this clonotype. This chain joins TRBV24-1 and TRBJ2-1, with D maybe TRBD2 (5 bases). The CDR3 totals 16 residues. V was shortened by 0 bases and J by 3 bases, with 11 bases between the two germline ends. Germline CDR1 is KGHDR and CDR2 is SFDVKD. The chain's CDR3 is CATSDLAGADYNEQFF. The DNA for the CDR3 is TGTGCCACCAGTGATTTGGCGGGTGCGGACTACAATGAGCAGTTCTTC.

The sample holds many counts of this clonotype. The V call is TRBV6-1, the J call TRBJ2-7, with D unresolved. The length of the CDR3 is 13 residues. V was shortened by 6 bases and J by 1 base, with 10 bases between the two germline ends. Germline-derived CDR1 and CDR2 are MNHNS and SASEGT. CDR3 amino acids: CASRNLESYEQYV. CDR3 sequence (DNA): TGTGCCAGCAGGAACCTTGAGTCCTACGAGCAGTACGTC.